The rows below give T cell receptor beta chains drawn from one sample of a study of blood T cell repertoires in COVID-19. The table came from immunoSEQ multiplex PCR; TCRdb's copy has only in-frame clones and leaves some out. There are about 190,000 clones in the sample; roughly 91% occur only once, and 6% lies in the top ten. What was sequenced was peripheral blood. These receptor sequences come from a man between 40 and 49 years old with active or convalescent COVID-19. The CDR3 runs from the conserved cysteine through the conserved F or W.

J gene,V gene,CDR3 protein
TRBJ1-2,TRBV28,CASSAQGADIYGYTF
TRBJ2-1,TRBV19,CASSTNSGGYNEQFF
TRBJ2-7,TRBV11-3,CASSLARMGGSANEQYF
TRBJ1-3,TRBV5-1,CASRQGDGNTIYF
TRBJ1-5,TRBV7-2,CASSLALNQPQHF
TRBJ2-5,TRBV30,CAWSVIAKGQGEGETQYF
TRBJ2-5,TRBV2,CASSSTGTGQETQYF
TRBJ1-1,TRBV6-5,CASSWDRAANTEAFF
TRBJ1-4,TRBV18,CASSRAGKGEKLFF
TRBJ1-1,TRBV2,CASRYRGQNTEAFF
TRBJ1-5,TRBV6-2/TRBV6-3,CASSSFQGAQFDSGNQPQHF
TRBJ1-2,TRBV23-1,CASIQPLGQTYGYTF
TRBJ2-1,TRBV7-6,CASSRRENEQFF
TRBJ1-5,TRBV5-5,CASSLDPGGQPQHF
TRBJ2-1,TRBV13,CASSGPREGYIDEQFF
TRBJ1-1,TRBV19,CASIRGQHLMNTEAFF
TRBJ2-7,TRBV21-1,CASSCGGGPYEQYF
TRBJ2-7,TRBV10-3,CAISESIGLGDRGYEQYF
TRBJ1-1,TRBV28,CASSSGQGVTEAFF
TRBJ1-5,TRBV19,CASKSGNQPQHF
TRBJ1-1,TRBV11-2,CASSLDGSSEAFF
TRBJ2-3,TRBV19,CASSMTASGAQDTQYF
TRBJ1-3,TRBV12-5,CASLQGAGNTIYF
TRBJ1-6,TRBV5-1,CASSSSGQGENLHF
TRBJ1-1,TRBV5-6,CASSLLLGTGLVNTEAFF
TRBJ1-2,TRBV10-2,CASSENPDRGYGYTF
TRBJ1-2,TRBV29-1,CSVGGQGADGYTF
TRBJ2-3,TRBV5-4,CASRFDRGSGTDTQYF
TRBJ2-1,TRBV12-5,CASGLESGTGAYNEQFF
TRBJ2-1,TRBV7-8,CASSFLGGSSYNEQFF
TRBJ2-5,TRBV6-5,CASSLSGTSGGRDF
TRBJ1-3,TRBV7-2,CASSLQASSGNTIYF
TRBJ2-7,TRBV29-1,CSVVSSGSSYEQYF
TRBJ1-5,TRBV7-2,CASSQGTVSNQPQHF
TRBJ2-7,TRBV7-2,CASSSPMGRGQGVGEQYF
TRBJ2-1,TRBV7-9,CASSLRQGNEQFF
TRBJ2-5,TRBV5-1,CASSWHRLAGQQETQYF
TRBJ2-1,TRBV12-5,CASGRGQSYNEQFF
TRBJ2-1,TRBV20-1,CSARDQDLTFF
TRBJ2-7,TRBV27,CASSSLRGILSYEQYF
TRBJ1-5,TRBV19,CASNRGTAQPQHF
TRBJ2-2,TRBV7-2,CASSLRSAGAHTGELFF
TRBJ2-5,TRBV5-4,CASSLQGAIETQYF
TRBJ2-7,TRBV5-4,CASSSSGTHYEQYF
TRBJ2-3,TRBV11-2,CASGALADTQYF
TRBJ2-3,TRBV6-1,CASSPVGGSTDTQYF
TRBJ2-7,TRBV5-4,CASSLRAGGFYEQYF
TRBJ1-2,TRBV7-2,CASSPNWGDGGYTF
TRBJ1-2,TRBV27,CASSLQGAKGGYTF
TRBJ2-2,TRBV5-1,CASSLGDRESGELFF
TRBJ1-2,TRBV18,CASSPQDGQGDYGYTF
TRBJ1-2,TRBV4-1,CASSYIEANDGYTF
TRBJ2-7,TRBV7-2,CASTPPWATLHEQYF
TRBJ1-4,TRBV2,CASSELGAGKKLFF
TRBJ1-1,TRBV12-3/TRBV12-4,CASSLNRGEAFF
TRBJ2-3,TRBV6-5,CASKTGRTSTDTQYF
TRBJ1-5,TRBV6-5,CASTGGRNQPQHF
TRBJ2-7,TRBV11-2,CASSLVGGYEQYF
TRBJ1-6,TRBV27,CASGQLNSPLHF